These T cell receptor beta chains were read from a single sample in a study of cytomegalovirus exposure and HLA in healthy donors. TCRdb's copy holds only in-frame clones and misses some; the assay was immunoSEQ multiplex PCR. The sample records about 88,000 clones, 70% to 90% being singletons. Material: PBMCs. The source is a man younger than 30 in good health and CMV-seronegative. Each CDR3 is given with its conserved first and last residue. Each record gives: D gene, V gene, J gene, clone size, CDR3 DNA, CDR3 protein. The D gene is left open where the match is weak. Rows give clone size only sometimes, using once, few, many, or a class for an expanded clone.

d_gene: -
v_gene: TRBV28
j_gene: TRBJ1-5
abundance: once
CDR3nt: TGTGCCAGCAGTGAGAATCAGCCCCAGCATTTT
CDR3aa: CASSENQPQHF

d_gene: TRBD1
v_gene: TRBV10-3
j_gene: TRBJ2-2
abundance: -
CDR3nt: TGTGCCATCTATGCCGGGCGAGGGGGCGGCGGGGAGCTGTTTTTT
CDR3aa: CAIYAGRGGGGELFF

d_gene: -
v_gene: TRBV19
j_gene: TRBJ2-7
abundance: -
CDR3nt: TGTGCCAGTAGTGATAGTAGCTCCTACGAGCAGTACTTC
CDR3aa: CASSDSSSYEQYF

d_gene: TRBD2
v_gene: TRBV19
j_gene: TRBJ2-7
abundance: -
CDR3nt: TGTGCCAGTAGTACCGCACCGGGACTAGCCGACTACGAGCAGTACTTC
CDR3aa: CASSTAPGLADYEQYF

d_gene: -
v_gene: TRBV6-5
j_gene: TRBJ2-5
abundance: -
CDR3nt: TGTGCCAGCAGTTCCCAAGAACTTAACTGCCCCCACTTC
CDR3aa: CASSSQELNCPHF

d_gene: -
v_gene: TRBV9
j_gene: TRBJ2-1
abundance: -
CDR3nt: TGTGCCAGCAGCGTATCTACGGGAGCCCCCCACGGTGAGCAGTTCTTC
CDR3aa: CASSVSTGAPHGEQFF

d_gene: TRBD1
v_gene: TRBV27
j_gene: TRBJ2-7
abundance: -
CDR3nt: TGTGCCAGCAGTGGATTCAGGGGACAGGGGACCTACGAGCAGTACTTC
CDR3aa: CASSGFRGQGTYEQYF

d_gene: -
v_gene: TRBV7-2
j_gene: TRBJ2-1
abundance: once
CDR3nt: TGTGCCAGCAGTCCTCAGGGGGCGGGAGGGCGCAATGAGCAGTTCTTC
CDR3aa: CASSPQGAGGRNEQFF

d_gene: -
v_gene: TRBV7-2
j_gene: TRBJ2-7
abundance: -
CDR3nt: TGTGCCAGCAGCCGGGACTTGTACGAGCAGTACTTC
CDR3aa: CASSRDLYEQYF

d_gene: TRBD2
v_gene: TRBV7-2
j_gene: TRBJ2-7
abundance: -
CDR3nt: TGTGCCAGCAGCTTACGAACTAGCGGGAATTCCTACGAGCAGTACTTC
CDR3aa: CASSLRTSGNSYEQYF

d_gene: TRBD2
v_gene: TRBV4-2
j_gene: TRBJ2-3
abundance: -
CDR3nt: TGTGCCAGCAGCCAGATAGCGGGAAGCACAGATACGCAGTATTTT
CDR3aa: CASSQIAGSTDTQYF

d_gene: TRBD2
v_gene: TRBV28
j_gene: TRBJ2-1
abundance: -
CDR3nt: TGTGCCAGCAGTTTCGGGCTAGCGGGAGTGGGTGAGCAGTTCTTC
CDR3aa: CASSFGLAGVGEQFF

d_gene: -
v_gene: TRBV5-5
j_gene: TRBJ2-3
abundance: -
CDR3nt: TGTGCCAGCAGCCCCCCCCTTAGCACAGATACGCAGTATTTT
CDR3aa: CASSPPLSTDTQYF

d_gene: TRBD2
v_gene: TRBV11-1
j_gene: TRBJ2-2
abundance: -
CDR3nt: TGTGCCAGCAGCTTTCTGTCGGGAGGAGACACCGGGGAGCTGTTTTTT
CDR3aa: CASSFLSGGDTGELFF

d_gene: TRBD1
v_gene: TRBV30
j_gene: TRBJ2-7
abundance: -
CDR3nt: TGTGCCTGGCGACAGGGGATCTACGAGCAGTACTTC
CDR3aa: CAWRQGIYEQYF

d_gene: TRBD1
v_gene: TRBV11-2
j_gene: TRBJ2-3
abundance: -
CDR3nt: TGTGCCAGCAGCTCGGACAGGGGCACAGATACGCAGTATTTT
CDR3aa: CASSSDRGTDTQYF

d_gene: TRBD1
v_gene: TRBV28
j_gene: TRBJ1-2
abundance: -
CDR3nt: TGTGCCAGCAGCTTGATTACAGGGGGTGGCTACACCTTC
CDR3aa: CASSLITGGGYTF

d_gene: TRBD2
v_gene: TRBV28
j_gene: TRBJ2-7
abundance: -
CDR3nt: TGTGCCAGCAGTACTATATGGCCCTACCTTATGACTAGCGGGGATACCTACGAGCAGTACTTC
CDR3aa: CASSTIWPYLMTSGDTYEQYF

d_gene: -
v_gene: TRBV6-6
j_gene: TRBJ2-7
abundance: once
CDR3nt: TGTGCCAGCAGTCGAGGGAGACAGGAAGAGCGCTACGAGCAGTACTTC
CDR3aa: CASSRGRQEERYEQYF

d_gene: -
v_gene: TRBV7-9
j_gene: TRBJ2-3
abundance: once
CDR3nt: TGTGCCAGCAGCCCCGGAGGCGGGCCGGCAGATACGCAGTATTTT
CDR3aa: CASSPGGGPADTQYF

d_gene: TRBD2
v_gene: TRBV7-6
j_gene: TRBJ2-1
abundance: few
CDR3nt: TGTGCCAGCAGCTTATTCGGGAGCGGGAGGGCCCTCAATGAGCAGTTCTTC
CDR3aa: CASSLFGSGRALNEQFF

d_gene: TRBD1
v_gene: TRBV6-1
j_gene: TRBJ1-5
abundance: -
CDR3nt: TGTGCCAGCAGTGCGACAGGGGGCGGGATAAGCAATCAGCCCCAGCATTTT
CDR3aa: CASSATGGGISNQPQHF

d_gene: TRBD1
v_gene: TRBV11-2
j_gene: TRBJ2-5
abundance: -
CDR3nt: TGTGCCAGCAGCCTCCACAGGGGTGAGACCCAGTACTTC
CDR3aa: CASSLHRGETQYF

d_gene: TRBD2
v_gene: TRBV5-6
j_gene: TRBJ2-3
abundance: once
CDR3nt: TGTGCCAGCAGCTTCGGAACTAGCGGGAGGGTAACAGATACGCAGTATTTT
CDR3aa: CASSFGTSGRVTDTQYF

d_gene: -
v_gene: TRBV28
j_gene: TRBJ1-5
abundance: -
CDR3nt: TGTGCCAGCACCCTAGGAGGTAGAAATCAGCCCCAGCATTTT
CDR3aa: CASTLGGRNQPQHF

d_gene: TRBD2
v_gene: TRBV18
j_gene: TRBJ2-1
abundance: once
CDR3nt: TGTGCCAGCTCACCACGAGGGCTAGCGGACAATGAGCAGTTCTTC
CDR3aa: CASSPRGLADNEQFF

d_gene: -
v_gene: TRBV19
j_gene: TRBJ1-4
abundance: -
CDR3nt: TGTGCCAGTAGGCCCCCAGGCGCTAATGAAAAACTGTTTTTT
CDR3aa: CASRPPGANEKLFF

d_gene: -
v_gene: TRBV7-3
j_gene: TRBJ2-1
abundance: -
CDR3nt: TGTGCCAGCAGCCCCGACAGGTCCCGTCATGATGAGCAGTTCTTC
CDR3aa: CASSPDRSRHDEQFF

d_gene: -
v_gene: TRBV7-3
j_gene: TRBJ1-6
abundance: -
CDR3nt: TGTGCCAGCAGTACTAACAGGGATTCACCCCTCCACTTT
CDR3aa: CASSTNRDSPLHF

d_gene: -
v_gene: TRBV6-5
j_gene: TRBJ1-2
abundance: -
CDR3nt: TGTGCCAGCAGATCCCAGGAATTCTATGGCTACACCTTC
CDR3aa: CASRSQEFYGYTF

d_gene: TRBD1
v_gene: TRBV18
j_gene: TRBJ1-6
abundance: -
CDR3nt: TGTGCCAGCTCACCATCCCTAGCCACGGGACAGGGACGTTCACCCCTCCACTTT
CDR3aa: CASSPSLATGQGRSPLHF

d_gene: TRBD1
v_gene: TRBV27
j_gene: TRBJ2-7
abundance: once
CDR3nt: TGTGCCAGCAGTCCCACAGGGGGCTCGGACGAGCAGTACTTC
CDR3aa: CASSPTGGSDEQYF

d_gene: TRBD2
v_gene: TRBV4-2
j_gene: TRBJ2-2
abundance: -
CDR3nt: TGTGCCAGCAGCCCTCAGGCGAAGCGGGAGTACACCGGGGAGCTGTTTTTT
CDR3aa: CASSPQAKREYTGELFF

d_gene: -
v_gene: TRBV13
j_gene: TRBJ2-7
abundance: -
CDR3nt: TGTGCCAGCAGCCAGGGAAAATCCCAGTACTTC
CDR3aa: CASSQGKSQYF

d_gene: TRBD1
v_gene: TRBV11-2
j_gene: TRBJ1-1
abundance: once
CDR3nt: TGTGCCAGCAGCTTAGGGACAGGGGCGGTCACTGAAGCTTTCTTT
CDR3aa: CASSLGTGAVTEAFF

d_gene: -
v_gene: TRBV28
j_gene: TRBJ2-1
abundance: -
CDR3nt: TGTGCCAGCAGTTTAGCGGTATACAATGAGCAGTTCTTC
CDR3aa: CASSLAVYNEQFF

d_gene: -
v_gene: TRBV6-6
j_gene: TRBJ2-5
abundance: few
CDR3nt: TGTGCCAGCTCATGGGGGCGGGAGTATCAGACCCAGTACTTC
CDR3aa: CASSWGREYQTQYF

d_gene: TRBD1
v_gene: TRBV5-4
j_gene: TRBJ1-4
abundance: few
CDR3nt: TGTGCCAGCAGCTTGAAGGCCGGTGGGACAGGGGGTGGAAAACTGTTTTTT
CDR3aa: CASSLKAGGTGGGKLFF

d_gene: TRBD1
v_gene: TRBV29-1
j_gene: TRBJ2-7
abundance: -
CDR3nt: TGCAGCGTACAACAGGGGGACGAGCAGTACTTC
CDR3aa: CSVQQGDEQYF

d_gene: -
v_gene: TRBV7-9
j_gene: TRBJ2-7
abundance: -
CDR3nt: TGTGCCAGCAGCTTAGCGGGAGCGCCCTACGAGCAGCACTTC
CDR3aa: CASSLAGAPYEQHF

d_gene: TRBD2
v_gene: TRBV27
j_gene: TRBJ2-1
abundance: -
CDR3nt: TGTGCCAGCAGTTTCCAACTAGCGGGAGGGCGTGAGCAGTTCTTC
CDR3aa: CASSFQLAGGREQFF

d_gene: TRBD2
v_gene: TRBV14
j_gene: TRBJ2-1
abundance: -
CDR3nt: TGTGCCAGCAGCCAAGATGGGCGGGGACTAGCGGGAGCCGATGAGCAGTTCTTC
CDR3aa: CASSQDGRGLAGADEQFF

d_gene: -
v_gene: TRBV27
j_gene: TRBJ2-7
abundance: -
CDR3nt: TGTGCCAGCAGTTTACCAGGGGCCTACGAGCAGTACTTC
CDR3aa: CASSLPGAYEQYF

d_gene: -
v_gene: TRBV6-1
j_gene: TRBJ2-7
abundance: -
CDR3nt: TGTGCCAGCAGTGACGGCGGAGCCTACGAGCAGTACTTC
CDR3aa: CASSDGGAYEQYF